The clone carrying this T cell receptor beta chain has only a few counts. Its antigen is unknown. The authors gated naive CD8 T cells as CD8+CD4-CCR7+CD45RA+ for sorting. This CDR3 spans 19 amino acids. Trimming cost V 1 base and J 9 bases; bases outside gene matches: 20. Germline lookup yields CDR1 SGHTA and CDR2 FQGTGA. Via MiXCR, TCRdb re-called the PCR reads, giving one row per CDR3 protein. The table lists approximately 60,000 distinct CDR3 sequences, 15% to 20% of them singletons, with about 1.5% in the top ten. The data belong to a study of molecular identifiers for immune sequencing clone quantification. Study-wide results and limits: Shared barcodes on identical TCR molecules could underestimate the sizes of highly expanded clones.

Sequencing was done on a sample of naive CD8+ T cells from blood, with Jurkat cell RNA spiked in. Subset here: FACS-sorted CD8+CD4-CCR7+CD45RA+ naive T cells. This clonotype was obtained from a human donor in good health. Some libraries in this study had Jurkat cell RNA spiked in. V and J are TRBV7-3 and TRBJ2-1; 8 positions agree with TRBD2. The CDR3 coding sequence is TGTGCCAGCAGCTTAAATGGCGGGAGGCACCGAGGGGTAATCGCTGAGCAGTTCTTC. Translating gives CASSLNGGRHRGVIAEQFF.